Listed below are T cell receptor beta chains from one sample, sequenced in a study of T cell changes during pregnancy in multiple sclerosis. Produced via immunoSEQ multiplex PCR; TCRdb's table is partial and in-frame only. The sample shows 40,000 or so clones, roughly 90% of them seen only once. The specimen comprised CD8+ T cells from peripheral blood mononuclear cells, sampled before pregnancy. The receptors originated from a female donor with multiple sclerosis, enrolled in a pregnancy study. Both conserved end residues are part of each CDR3. Each record gives: D gene, V gene, J gene, clone size, CDR3 DNA, CDR3 protein. The D gene is left open where the match is weak. Some rows mark clone size as missing; the rest say once, few, many or name a class of expanded clone.

D gene: .
V gene: TRBV9
J gene: TRBJ2-5
clone size: once
CDR3 DNA: TGTGCCAGCAGCGGGGCGAGTTCGGGGGAGACCCAGTACTTC
CDR3 protein: CASSGASSGETQYF

D gene: TRBD2
V gene: TRBV7-6
J gene: TRBJ2-1
clone size: .
CDR3 DNA: TGTGCCAGCAGCTTCAGACTAGCGGACAATGAGCAGTTCTTC
CDR3 protein: CASSFRLADNEQFF

D gene: .
V gene: TRBV16
J gene: TRBJ1-2
clone size: .
CDR3 DNA: TGTGCCAGCAGCCAATCTTTCAAGGGGTTTGGCTACACCTTC
CDR3 protein: CASSQSFKGFGYTF

D gene: .
V gene: TRBV6-1
J gene: TRBJ1-3
clone size: .
CDR3 DNA: TGTGTCTGCATGCGTTCTGGAAACACCATATATTTT
CDR3 protein: CVCMRSGNTIYF

D gene: .
V gene: TRBV19
J gene: TRBJ2-7
clone size: .
CDR3 DNA: TGTGCCAGTAGTATCCAGGGCAGAACCTACGAGCAGTACTTC
CDR3 protein: CASSIQGRTYEQYF

D gene: .
V gene: TRBV7-6
J gene: TRBJ2-1
clone size: once
CDR3 DNA: TGTGCCAGCAGCTCAGCTGAACTTCCATCGATAAGTAATGAGCAGTTCTTC
CDR3 protein: CASSSAELPSISNEQFF

D gene: .
V gene: TRBV9
J gene: TRBJ2-7
clone size: .
CDR3 DNA: TGTGCCAGCAGGAACCCTACGGGTCCCTCCTACGAGCAGTACTTC
CDR3 protein: CASRNPTGPSYEQYF

D gene: TRBD1
V gene: TRBV27
J gene: TRBJ2-3
clone size: .
CDR3 DNA: TGTGCCAGCAGTTTCCGGGACAGGGTCACAGATACGCAGTATTTT
CDR3 protein: CASSFRDRVTDTQYF

D gene: TRBD1
V gene: TRBV28
J gene: TRBJ1-2
clone size: .
CDR3 DNA: TGTGCCAGCAGTCCCGGACAGGGGGCTTATGGCTACACCTTC
CDR3 protein: CASSPGQGAYGYTF

D gene: TRBD1
V gene: TRBV13
J gene: TRBJ2-1
clone size: .
CDR3 DNA: TGTGCCAGCAGCTTAGGCGGAACAGGGGGCAATGAGCAGTTCTTC
CDR3 protein: CASSLGGTGGNEQFF

D gene: .
V gene: TRBV27
J gene: TRBJ1-2
clone size: .
CDR3 DNA: TGTGCCAGCAGTTTAGGGGTTGGGGGGGCCTATGGCTACACCTTC
CDR3 protein: CASSLGVGGAYGYTF

D gene: .
V gene: TRBV7-9
J gene: TRBJ1-1
clone size: .
CDR3 DNA: TGTGCCAGCAGCGCTCAGGTCCCGGAAGCTTTCTTT
CDR3 protein: CASSAQVPEAFF

D gene: .
V gene: TRBV29-1
J gene: TRBJ2-7
clone size: few
CDR3 DNA: TGCAGCGTTGAAGAGGAAGGAGGCTTCGAGCAGTACTTC
CDR3 protein: CSVEEEGGFEQYF

D gene: .
V gene: TRBV9
J gene: TRBJ2-2
clone size: .
CDR3 DNA: TGTGCCAGCAGCGTGGGCGGGATCAACACCGGGGAGCTGTTTTTT
CDR3 protein: CASSVGGINTGELFF

D gene: .
V gene: TRBV6-1
J gene: TRBJ2-7
clone size: once
CDR3 DNA: TGTGCCAGCATTGGGCCACACTACGAGCAGTACTTC
CDR3 protein: CASIGPHYEQYF

D gene: .
V gene: TRBV7-9
J gene: TRBJ1-1
clone size: .
CDR3 DNA: TGTGCCAGCAGCCCCCCGGAGGACACTGAAGCTTTCTTT
CDR3 protein: CASSPPEDTEAFF

D gene: TRBD2
V gene: TRBV4-1
J gene: TRBJ2-2
clone size: .
CDR3 DNA: TGCGCCAGCAGCCAAGATGACCTAGCGGGAGTGGAGCTGTTTTTT
CDR3 protein: CASSQDDLAGVELFF

D gene: TRBD2
V gene: TRBV19
J gene: TRBJ2-5
clone size: .
CDR3 DNA: TGTGCCAGTAGTCCCATGACTAGCGGGGGTTTAGAGACCCAGTACTTC
CDR3 protein: CASSPMTSGGLETQYF